The TCR beta chain described here comes from a study of T cell responses to AZD1222 COVID-19 vaccine. With regard to this clone: Its target is not known.

Clones were sequenced by immunoSEQ multiplex PCR, and TCRdb holds only the in-frame ones, with some missing. The table records roughly 49,000 clones, roughly 86% of them present only once. Study-level findings and limits: Samples come after the peak T cell response, not at day 14.

The TCR was taken from an adult who received the AZD1222 COVID-19 vaccine. The sample in question was peripheral blood, obtained 28 days after the second AZD1222 dose.

CDR3 sequence: CSVSGTPAYNEQFF. As DNA, the CDR3 is TGCAGCGTCTCCGGGACTCCTGCCTACAATGAGCAGTTCTTC. The rearrangement joins TRBV29-1 to TRBJ2-1; D possibly corresponds to TRBD2 (6 bases). The CDR3 is made up of 14 amino acids. With 6 bases removed from V and 2 bases from J, the gap between germline ends came to 14 bases. Germline loops: CDR1 SQVTM, CDR2 ANQGSEA.